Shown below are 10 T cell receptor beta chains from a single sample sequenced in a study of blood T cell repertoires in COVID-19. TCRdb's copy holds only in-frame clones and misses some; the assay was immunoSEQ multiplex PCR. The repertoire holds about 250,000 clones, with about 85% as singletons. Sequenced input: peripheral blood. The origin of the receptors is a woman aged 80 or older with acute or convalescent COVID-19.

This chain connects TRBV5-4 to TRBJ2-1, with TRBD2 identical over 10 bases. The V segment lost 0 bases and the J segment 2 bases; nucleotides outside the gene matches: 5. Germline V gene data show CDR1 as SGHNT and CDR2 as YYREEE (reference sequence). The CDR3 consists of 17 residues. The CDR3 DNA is TGTGCCAGCAGCTTGGCCTCTAGCGGGAGCGCCTACAATGAGCAGTTCTTC. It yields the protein CASSLASSGSAYNEQFF.

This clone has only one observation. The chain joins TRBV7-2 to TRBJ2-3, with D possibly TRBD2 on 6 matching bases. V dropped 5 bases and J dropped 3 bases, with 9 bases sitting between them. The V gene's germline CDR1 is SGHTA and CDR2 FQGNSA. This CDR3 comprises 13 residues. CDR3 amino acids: CASSPLATDTQYF. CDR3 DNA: TGTGCCAGCAGCCCACTAGCTACAGATACGCAGTATTTT.

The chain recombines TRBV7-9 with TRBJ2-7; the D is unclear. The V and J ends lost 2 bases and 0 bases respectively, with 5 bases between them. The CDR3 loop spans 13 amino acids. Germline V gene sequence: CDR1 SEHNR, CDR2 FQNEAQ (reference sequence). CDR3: CASSLSPSYEQYF. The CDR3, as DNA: TGTGCCAGCAGCTTAAGCCCCTCCTACGAGCAGTACTTC. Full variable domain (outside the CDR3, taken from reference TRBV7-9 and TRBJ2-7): DTGVSQNPRHKITKRGQNVTFRCDPISEHNRLYWYRQTLGQGPEFLTYFQNEAQLEKSRLLSDRFSAERPKGSFSTLEIQRTEQGDSAMYLCASSLSPSYEQYFGPGTRLTVT.

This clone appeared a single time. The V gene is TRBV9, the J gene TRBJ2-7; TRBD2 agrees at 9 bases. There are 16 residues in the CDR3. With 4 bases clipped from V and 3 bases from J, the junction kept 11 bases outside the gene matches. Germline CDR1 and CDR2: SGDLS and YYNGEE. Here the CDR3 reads CASSPPLASGIYEQYF. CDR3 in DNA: TGTGCCAGCAGCCCCCCTCTAGCTAGCGGGATCTACGAGCAGTACTTC.

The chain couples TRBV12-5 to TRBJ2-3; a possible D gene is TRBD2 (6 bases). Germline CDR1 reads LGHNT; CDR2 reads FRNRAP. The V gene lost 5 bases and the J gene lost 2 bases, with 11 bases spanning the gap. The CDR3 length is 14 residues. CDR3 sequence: CASGPRTNTDTQYF. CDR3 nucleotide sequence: TGTGCTAGTGGTCCAAGGACTAACACAGATACGCAGTATTTT.

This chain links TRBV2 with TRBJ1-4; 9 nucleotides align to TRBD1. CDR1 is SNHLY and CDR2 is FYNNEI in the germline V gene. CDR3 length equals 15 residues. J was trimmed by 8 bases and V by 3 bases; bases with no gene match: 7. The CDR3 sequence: CASSDSGTGLEKLFF. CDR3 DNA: TGTGCCAGCAGTGATTCGGGGACAGGGCTAGAAAAACTGTTTTTT.

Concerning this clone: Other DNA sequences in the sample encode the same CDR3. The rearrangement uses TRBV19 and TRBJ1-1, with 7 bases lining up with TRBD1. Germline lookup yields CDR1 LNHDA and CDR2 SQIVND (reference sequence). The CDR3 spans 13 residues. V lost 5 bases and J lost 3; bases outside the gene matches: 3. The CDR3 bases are TGTGCCAGTAGTCGCGACAGGGACACTGAAGCTTTCTTT. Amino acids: CASSRDRDTEAFF.

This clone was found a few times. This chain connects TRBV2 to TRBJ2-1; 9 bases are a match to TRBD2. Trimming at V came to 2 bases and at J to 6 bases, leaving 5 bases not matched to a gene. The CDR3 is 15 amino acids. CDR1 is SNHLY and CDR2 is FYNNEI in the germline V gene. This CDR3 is CASSELAGKINEQFF. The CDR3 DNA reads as TGTGCCAGCAGTGAACTAGCGGGAAAGATCAATGAGCAGTTCTTC.

CDR3 sequence reads: CSAGQGSNQPQHF. The CDR3 DNA is TGCAGCGCGGGACAGGGTAGCAATCAGCCCCAGCATTTT. The chain couples TRBV29-1 to TRBJ1-5, with 9 nucleotides matching TRBD1. This CDR3 contains 13 residues. The junction had 1 base not matched to a gene; V was cut back by 7 bases and J by 0 bases. Germline loops: CDR1 SQVTM, CDR2 ANQGSEA.

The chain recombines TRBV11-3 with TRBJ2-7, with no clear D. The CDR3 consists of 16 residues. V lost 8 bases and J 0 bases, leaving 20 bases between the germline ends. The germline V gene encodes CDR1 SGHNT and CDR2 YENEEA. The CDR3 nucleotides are TGTGCCAGCGCCTCCTTGACACATCCTTACTCCTACGAGCAGTACTTC. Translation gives CASASLTHPYSYEQYF.